The T cell receptor beta chain under discussion was sequenced for a study of T cells in localized non-small cell lung cancer (dated by TCRdb to 2020 to 2022). With respect to the entire study: The study examined T cell repertoires in 200 to 250 patients with early-stage NSCLC and compared tumors with uninvolved tumor-adjacent lungs. Of the NSCLC patients, 129 were male and 107 were female, and the mean age was approximately 64 years. All 230 or so NSCLC patients in the cohort were treatment-naive and had localized lung tumors that were resected. Results the study describes overall, beyond this receptor: Because the study design was exploratory, TCR variables were selected using unadjusted p-values without false-discovery rate correction. Uninvolved tumor-adjacent lung showed the highest T cell clonality, higher than tumor, which suggests more focused antigenic responses in the uninvolved tumor-adjacent lung. Multi-region tumor sequencing was not performed, so intratumor heterogeneity could not be excluded. Higher blood T cell density associated with longer overall survival, while higher adjacent-lung clonality associated with shorter survival. A median of roughly 50 of the top 100 tumor clones turned up in the paired uninvolved adjacent lung, and some 27 of those clones also ranked among the top 100 of that same adjacent lung.

At diagnosis, tumor, uninvolved tumor-adjacent lung and peripheral blood were collected and then preserved as a mix of FFPE and fresh-frozen material. For TCR repertoire profiling, blood samples were analyzed as peripheral blood mononuclear cells. Concerning this clone: Its antigen has not been determined. A junction boundary mismatches the germline segment, possibly from a read error.

The immunoSEQ Assay was used to sequence TCR beta CDR3 regions from DNA. The paper's data handling went like this. T cell density was computed as TCR beta template counts normalized to usable DNA estimated by amplifying housekeeping genes. The preseqR package was used to estimate richness by extrapolating to 400,000 templates for PBMC samples and to 120,000 templates for tissue samples. Clonality was calculated as one minus Pielou's evenness. Tissue-enriched TCRs were identified by differential abundance testing using productive amino-acid clonotypes, minimum total count 5 and alpha 0.1. The Jaccard Index and the Morisita Overlap Index were used to measure repertoire overlap between compartments. GLIPH grouped TCR beta CDR3s together with public tetramer-defined viral CDR3s, and a viral motif had to include at least three viral sequences and show V-gene enrichment. Held by TCRdb, this immuneACCESS table contains in-frame sequences only and omits some clones. Under half of the omission traces to an unresolved V gene where checked; the cause of the rest is unknown. For V, J and clone size, that table is used; D and trimming come from the DNA. In all, the sample holds 60,000 to 75,000 clones, and approximately 84% of those were seen once. The leading ten clones occupy approximately 15% of the sample.

For CDR1 and CDR2, the germline V gene (reference sequence) lists SSHAT and FNYEAQ. The CDR3, from cysteine to phenylalanine, totals 17 residues. This entry keeps only the CDR3 DNA: 51 bases, framed from base 1. The chain employs TRBV7-7 and TRBJ2-5, with TRBD2 matching 7 junction bases. The sequenced sample was peripheral blood, obtained before any cancer treatment. The sequence was collected from a female donor over 55 with stage I lung adenocarcinoma. The DNA sequence is TGTGCTAGCAGCTTAGGGGTCGCGAGCGGGGTCGCTGAGACCCAGTACTTC. Translated, it reads CASSLGVASGVAETQYF.